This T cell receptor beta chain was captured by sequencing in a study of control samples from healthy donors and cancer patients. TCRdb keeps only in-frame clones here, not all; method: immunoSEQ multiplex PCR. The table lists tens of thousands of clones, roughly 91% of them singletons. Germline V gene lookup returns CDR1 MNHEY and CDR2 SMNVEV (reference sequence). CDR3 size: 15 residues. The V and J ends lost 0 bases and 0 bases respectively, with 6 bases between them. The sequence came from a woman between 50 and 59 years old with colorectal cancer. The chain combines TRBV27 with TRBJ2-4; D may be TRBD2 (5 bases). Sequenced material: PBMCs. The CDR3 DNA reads TGTGCCAGCAGTTTATCAGGACTAGCCAAAAACATTCAGTACTTC. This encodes CASSLSGLAKNIQYF.